Presented here are 21 T cell receptor beta chains from one specimen sequenced in a study of shared clonotypes between healthy human individuals. Generated by immunoSEQ multiplex PCR, the TCRdb table keeps only in-frame clones and is missing some. Of about 2.3 million clones in the sample, approximately 95% were seen once. Sequenced input: naive CD4+ T cells from PBMCs. Subset meaning: CD45RA+ positively selected. The source of these receptors is a man aged 18 to 30 in good health. Some clones in this sample may be carry-over from other donors' samples.

The rearrangement joins TRBV28 to TRBJ1-5; D is uncertain. CDR3 length: 15 amino acids. Trimming shortened V by 3 bases and J by 2 bases, and 11 bases separated the two germline ends. Per the germline V gene, CDR1 is MDHEN and CDR2 is SYDVKM. Written as DNA, the CDR3 is TGTGCCAGCAGTTTTCCCCGACACGGCAATCAGCCCCAGCATTTT. Its protein is CASSFPRHGNQPQHF.

As for this clone: Other DNA sequences in this sample translate to the same CDR3. The chain couples TRBV5-1 to TRBJ1-2, with TRBD1 as a possible D gene (5 bases). Trimming shortened V by 4 bases and J by 4 bases, and 14 bases separated the two germline ends. Per the germline V gene, CDR1 is SGHRS and CDR2 is YFSETQ. The CDR3 has 14 amino acids. For the CDR3, the DNA is TGCGCCAGCAGCCCCGGGACGGGTGGCTATGGCTACACCTTC. This encodes CASSPGTGGYGYTF.

The V and J genes are TRBV25-1 and TRBJ2-7; tentative D call: TRBD2 (7 bases). CDR3 size: 13 residues. Germline CDR1 MGHDK, CDR2 SYGVNS. Trimming stripped 10 bases from V and 1 base from J, with 14 bases between. The CDR3 region has the DNA TGTGCCACGGGCGGGGGCGGATCCTACGAGCAGTACTTC. Its protein product is CATGGGGSYEQYF.

The rearrangement joins TRBV6-1 to TRBJ1-2; a possible D gene is TRBD1 (5 bases). Trimming took 6 bases from V and 6 from J, leaving 14 bases between them. Germline CDR1 reads MNHNS; CDR2 reads SASEGT. The CDR3 extends over 13 amino acids. The CDR3 here is CASRRRGDDGYTF. The CDR3 nucleotides read TGTGCCAGCAGGAGGAGAGGGGACGATGGCTACACCTTC.

The chain combines TRBV23-1 with TRBJ2-6, with 9 bases identical to TRBD1. TRBV23-1 is classed as an ORF, of uncertain function. This CDR3 region has 20 residues. Trimming cost V 2 bases and J 7 bases; bases outside gene matches: 18. CDR3 amino acids: CASSQMQGQGLSRVANVLTF. In DNA form, the CDR3 reads TGCGCCAGCAGTCAAATGCAGGGACAGGGCTTGAGTAGAGTAGCCAACGTCCTGACTTTC.

The chain recombines TRBV30 with TRBJ1-5; D possibly corresponds to TRBD1 (5 bases). The length of the CDR3 is 16 residues. V was clipped by 3 bases and J by 4 bases, with 19 bases between them. Germline V gene sequence: CDR1 GTSNPN, CDR2 SVGIG (reference sequence). The CDR3 loop reads CAWSFPRAGRNQPQHF. In DNA, the CDR3 is TGTGCCTGGAGCTTCCCGAGGGCAGGGAGAAATCAGCCCCAGCATTTT.

The V gene is TRBV5-4, the J gene TRBJ2-2; D is uncertain. The CDR3 totals 13 residues. V was clipped by 5 bases and J by 5 bases, with 10 bases between them. Looked up from germline, CDR1 is SGHNT and CDR2 is YYREEE (reference sequence). DNA of the CDR3: TGTGCCAGCAGTACTCTAATTACCGGGGAGCTGTTTTTT. Its translation is CASSTLITGELFF. The full variable domain, in which reference TRBV5-4 and TRBJ2-2 provide the parts outside the CDR3, is ETGVTQSPTHLIKTRGQQVTLRCSSQSGHNTVSWYQQALGQGPQFIFQYYREEENGRGNFPPRFSGLQFPNYSSELNVNALELDDSALYLCASSTLITGELFFGEGSRLTVL.

The chain has TRBV28 and TRBJ1-4; D is possibly TRBD1 (5 bases). Germline V CDR1 and CDR2: MDHEN, SYDVKM. The V end lost 6 bases, the J end lost 5 bases, and 16 bases lay between the germline ends. This CDR3 has 15 amino acids. The CDR3, as DNA: TGTGCCAGCAGACGAGTGGGACGGGGAAATGAAAAACTGTTTTTT. Amino acid sequence: CASRRVGRGNEKLFF.

The chain employs TRBV6-1 and TRBJ2-1; 9 bases are shared with TRBD2. Germline V CDR1 and CDR2: MNHNS, SASEGT. CDR3 length: 15 amino acids. V trimming: 8 bases; J trimming: 0 bases; junction bases outside the gene matches: 5. The CDR3 is CASGGSGSSYNEQFF. The DNA for the CDR3 is TGTGCCAGCGGGGGTAGCGGGAGCTCCTACAATGAGCAGTTCTTC.

This rearrangement joins TRBV7-2 to TRBJ2-7, with D perhaps assigned TRBD1 or TRBD2 (5 bases each). V lost 0 bases and J 0 bases, leaving 12 bases between the germline ends. The CDR3 covers 16 residues. From germline, CDR1 is SGHTA and CDR2 FQGNSA. For the CDR3, the DNA is TGTGCCAGCAGCTTAGCCGGGACGGAAAGCTCCTACGAGCAGTACTTC. Translation: CASSLAGTESSYEQYF.

The DNA for the CDR3 is TGCGCCAGCAGCCCAGACAGGGGATCATCGAACACCGGGGAGCTGTTTTTT. Its protein is CASSPDRGSSNTGELFF. The V call is TRBV5-1, the J call TRBJ2-2; 8 positions match TRBD1. V was clipped by 4 bases and J by 0 bases; unmatched bases: 8. This CDR3 contains 17 residues. Germline V lookup: CDR1 SGHRS, CDR2 YFSETQ.

V usage is TRBV4-1 and J usage is TRBJ1-2; D is possibly TRBD1 (5 bases). Looked up from germline, CDR1 is MGHRA and CDR2 is YSYEKL. V was clipped by 1 base and J by 0 bases, with 12 bases between them. The CDR3 loop spans 16 amino acids. The CDR3 region has the DNA TGCGCCAGCAGCCAAGCCCCCATGACAGCTAACTATGGCTACACCTTC. It codes for CASSQAPMTANYGYTF.

The CDR3 sequence is CASSVAADSTSQETQYF. In DNA form, the CDR3 reads TGTGCCAGCAGCGTAGCAGCCGACAGCACCAGCCAAGAGACCCAGTACTTC. The chain carries TRBV9 and TRBJ2-5, with a weak D call TRBD1 (5 bases). Germline CDR1 is SGDLS and CDR2 is YYNGEE. This CDR3 has 17 amino acids. The V end lost 0 bases, the J end lost 1 base, and 16 bases lay between the germline ends.

This clone appeared a single time. This chain uses TRBV12-5 with TRBJ2-1, with 9 bases identical to TRBD2. This CDR3 spans 14 amino acids. Trimming removed 7 bases from V and 7 bases from J; junction bases left unmatched: 8. CDR1 and CDR2 from the germline V gene are LGHNT and FRNRAP. DNA for the CDR3: TGTGCTAGTGCCCAAGGGACTAGCAATAATGAGCAGTTCTTC. Protein: CASAQGTSNNEQFF.

The CDR3 DNA sequence: TGCGCCAGCAGCCTCCGACTTAACACAGATACGCAGTATTTT. Its protein is CASSLRLNTDTQYF. The rearrangement uses TRBV4-3 and TRBJ2-3; unclear D gene. Germline V CDR1 and CDR2: LGHNA, YSLEER. The CDR3 runs 14 residues. The germline V and J ends were trimmed by 4 bases and 2 bases, with 10 bases remaining between them.

This clone showed up just once. The chain uses TRBV18 and TRBJ1-1; D gene uncertain. The CDR3 is 13 residues long. Germline V gene sequence: CDR1 KGHSH, CDR2 LQKENI. V shed 9 bases and J shed 1 base, with 12 bases lying between them. The CDR3, as DNA: TGTGCCAGTGATGACGGCCGGAACACTGAAGCTTTCTTT. It encodes CASDDGRNTEAFF. Filled out from reference TRBV18 and TRBJ1-1, the complete variable domain reads NAGVMQNPRHLVRRRGQEARLRCSPMKGHSHVYWYRQLPEEGLKFMVYLQKENIIDESGMPKERFSAEFPKEGPSILRIQQVVRGDSAAYFCASDDGRNTEAFFGQGTRLTVV.

CDR3 nucleotide sequence: TGTGCCAGCAGCCCCCGGGGAGCGGCGGGCACAGATACGCAGTATTTT. It is translated as CASSPRGAAGTDTQYF. V gene TRBV4-2 combines with J gene TRBJ2-3; tentatively, D is TRBD2 (5 bases). Germline V CDR1 and CDR2: LGHNA, YNFKEQ. The germline V and J ends were trimmed by 4 bases and 1 base, with 15 bases remaining between them. This CDR3 has 16 residues.

This rearrangement joins TRBV7-6 to TRBJ2-7, with 11 bases that match TRBD2. Germline-derived CDR1 and CDR2 are SGHVS and FNYEAQ. V lost 5 bases to trimming and J lost 2 bases; unmatched junction nucleotides: 5. The CDR3 is 15 amino acids. The DNA for the CDR3 is TGTGCCAGCAGCCGGACTAGCGGGCTGCCCTACGAGCAGTACTTC. Protein product: CASSRTSGLPYEQYF.

V is TRBV5-1 and J is TRBJ2-3; TRBD2 aligns across 8 bases. The CDR3 extends over 17 amino acids. The ends lost 0 bases at V and 2 bases at J; junction bases unmatched: 8. Germline CDR1 SGHRS, CDR2 YFSETQ. The CDR3 DNA reads TGCGCCAGCAGCTTGGAGGTGGCAGCGGGAGCCACAGATACGCAGTATTTT. Encoded protein: CASSLEVAAGATDTQYF.

Comments on this clone: Other nucleotide sequences in the sample specify the same CDR3. V usage is TRBV9 and J usage is TRBJ1-2; D ambiguous. Per the germline V gene, CDR1 is SGDLS and CDR2 is YYNGEE. The CDR3 consists of 13 residues. Trimming took 0 bases from V and 4 from J, leaving 7 bases between them. The CDR3 DNA reads as TGTGCCAGCAGCGTAGGGGATAGCTATGGCTACACCTTC. This codes for CASSVGDSYGYTF.

This sequence joins TRBV5-1 and TRBJ1-2; D unresolved. The germline V gene has CDR1 SGHRS and CDR2 YFSETQ. V shed 0 bases and J shed 8 bases, with 14 bases lying between them. The CDR3 has 14 amino acids. The CDR3 DNA reads as TGCGCCAGCAGCTTGGGACCGGGATCCGGCGGCTACACCTTC. As protein: CASSLGPGSGGYTF.